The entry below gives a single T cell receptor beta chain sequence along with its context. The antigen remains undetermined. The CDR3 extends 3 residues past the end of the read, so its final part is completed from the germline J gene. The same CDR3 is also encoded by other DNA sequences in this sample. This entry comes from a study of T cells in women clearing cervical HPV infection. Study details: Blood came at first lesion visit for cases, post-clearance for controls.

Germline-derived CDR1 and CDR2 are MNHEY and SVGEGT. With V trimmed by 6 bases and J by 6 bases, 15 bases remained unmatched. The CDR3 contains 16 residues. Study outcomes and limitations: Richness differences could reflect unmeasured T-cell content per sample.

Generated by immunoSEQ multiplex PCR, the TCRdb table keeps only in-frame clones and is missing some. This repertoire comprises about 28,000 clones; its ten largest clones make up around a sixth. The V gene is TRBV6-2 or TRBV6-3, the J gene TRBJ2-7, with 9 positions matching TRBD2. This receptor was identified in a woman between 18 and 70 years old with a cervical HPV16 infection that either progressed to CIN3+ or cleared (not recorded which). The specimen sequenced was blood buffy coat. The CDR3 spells CASSQAHGGGAGEQYF. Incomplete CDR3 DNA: TGTGCCAGCAGCCAGGCCCACGGCGGGGGGGCAGGCGAG.